This T cell receptor beta chain was profiled in a study of cytomegalovirus exposure and HLA in healthy donors. The CDR3 contains 11 residues. Deletions cut 7 bases from V and 7 bases from J, with 10 bases between. Per germline, CDR1 MNHNS and CDR2 SASEGT. The PCR ran on 60 Vbeta and 13 Jbeta primers. The assay was immunoSEQ multiplex PCR, and TCRdb's table has in-frame clones only and misses some. The sample consists of some 170,000 clones, 80% of them appearing once. Study-level points and caveats: In vitro checks showed that a few CMV-associated chains really do target CMV antigens.

Turning to this clone: Its antigen is currently unknown.

Sequenced material: PBMCs. The gene calls are TRBV6-1 and TRBJ1-2, with D possibly being TRBD1 (5 bases). The sequence came from a man between 18 and 29 years old in good health and CMV-seropositive. The CDR3 reads CASTGLGGYTF. CDR3 DNA sequence: TGTGCCAGCACAGGGTTAGGTGGCTACACCTTC.